This entry lists 28 T cell receptor beta chains sequenced from one sample in a study of beta chain features in type 1 diabetes. No antigen is known for these receptors. Overall study findings and caveats: In every one of the four CD4+ subsets, TCRB CDR3s were moderately but significantly shorter in Type 1 diabetes patients.

Investigators reverse transcribed all isolated RNA, so they sequenced expressed TCRB transcripts. Assay: immunoSEQ multiplex PCR; the TCRdb copy retains only in-frame clones and omits some. The sample has around 710,000 clones, 9.5% to 15% seen once. The sequenced sample consisted of naive CD4+ T cells from blood. The origin of the receptors is a man aged 25 to 45 with type 1 diabetes.

Only a few counts were recorded for this clone. The chain carries TRBV28 and TRBJ2-5; no firm D call. This CDR3 has 12 residues. The V gene lost 4 bases and the J gene lost 4 bases, with 7 bases spanning the gap. The germline V gene encodes CDR1 MDHEN and CDR2 SYDVKM. In DNA form, the CDR3 reads TGTGCCAGCAGTTGGCAAAGAGAGACCCAGTACTTC. Protein sequence: CASSWQRETQYF.

V and J are TRBV30 and TRBJ1-6; D is undetermined. Germline CDR1 is GTSNPN and CDR2 is SVGIG (reference sequence). CDR3 length equals 15 residues. The V gene lost 2 bases and the J gene lost 5 bases, with 13 bases spanning the gap. The CDR3 DNA is TGTGCCTGGAGTAGGTTCAGCCCGGATAATTCACCCCTCCACTTT. The encoded protein is CAWSRFSPDNSPLHF.

This clone was seen only a few times. The V and J genes are TRBV7-8 and TRBJ2-1, with 7 nucleotides matching TRBD1. V was clipped by 4 bases and J by 7 bases; unmatched bases: 7. The germline gives CDR1 SGHVS, CDR2 FQNEAQ. There are 14 residues in the CDR3. The CDR3 region is CASSSTGTVNEQFF. CDR3 DNA sequence: TGTGCCAGCAGCTCAACCGGGACAGTTAATGAGCAGTTCTTC.

This clone was found a few times. The rearrangement links TRBV2 to TRBJ1-2; D remains unclear. The V gene's germline CDR1 is SNHLY and CDR2 FYNNEI. V gave up 2 bases and J gave up 4 bases, with 11 bases separating them. The CDR3 sequence is 14 residues long. This CDR3 is CASSEIVTAYGYTF. Written as DNA, the CDR3 is TGTGCCAGCAGTGAAATCGTCACAGCCTATGGCTACACCTTC.

The V call is TRBV9, the J call TRBJ1-1; D uncertain. The CDR3 length is 15 residues. Germline assignment: CDR1 SGDLS and CDR2 YYNGEE. Trimming pared 0 bases from V and 1 base from J, leaving 10 bases between. The CDR3 DNA reads as TGTGCCAGCAGCGTAGATGGACGCAGGAACACTGAAGCTTTCTTT. Its translation is CASSVDGRRNTEAFF.

CDR3 sequence reads: CASSFGSYNEKLFF. The DNA of the CDR3 is TGTGCCAGCAGTTTCGGGTCTTATAATGAAAAACTGTTTTTT. V usage is TRBV27 and J usage is TRBJ1-4; D unresolved. V lost 3 bases and J lost 4, with 9 bases in between. CDR3 length equals 14 residues. CDR1 is MNHEY and CDR2 is SMNVEV in the germline V gene (reference sequence).

The chain is built from TRBV12-5 and TRBJ2-2; 7 bases are a match to TRBD1. The CDR3 spans 17 residues. Germline trimming cut 0 bases from V and 0 bases from J; bases unmatched to any gene: 4. Germline CDR1 and CDR2: LGHNT and FRNRAP. As DNA, the CDR3 is TGTGCTAGTGGTTTGGTACGTGGGACAGCGAACACCGGGGAGCTGTTTTTT. Translating gives CASGLVRGTANTGELFF. Full variable domain (remainder filled in from reference TRBV12-5 and TRBJ2-2): DARVTQTPRHKVTEMGQEVTMRCQPILGHNTVFWYRQTMMQGLELLAYFRNRAPLDDSGMPKDRFSAEMPDATLATLKIQPSEPRDSAVYFCASGLVRGTANTGELFFGEGSRLTVL.

This clone was counted between two and nine times. The V and J genes are TRBV19 and TRBJ1-6, with 8 bases aligning to TRBD1. The germline CDR1 and CDR2 sequences are LNHDA and SQIVND (reference sequence). The trim removed 5 bases at V and 11 bases at J, leaving 8 bases unmatched. The CDR3 covers 14 residues. The CDR3 loop reads CASSSGQGLTPLHF. Here the CDR3 DNA reads TGTGCCAGTAGTTCAGGACAGGGCCTGACACCCCTCCACTTT.

This clone came up a few times. The chain couples TRBV9 to TRBJ2-2, with D hard to call. The CDR3 contains 16 residues. CDR1 and CDR2 from the germline V gene are SGDLS and YYNGEE. With 0 bases removed from V and 0 bases from J, the gap between germline ends came to 9 bases. This CDR3 reads CASSVGRQPNTGELFF. The CDR3 DNA reads TGTGCCAGCAGCGTAGGACGGCAGCCGAACACCGGGGAGCTGTTTTTT. Complete variable domain (other parts from reference TRBV9 and TRBJ2-2): DSGVTQTPKHLITATGQRVTLRCSPRSGDLSVYWYQQSLDQGLQFLIQYYNGEERAKGNILERFSAQQFPDLHSELNLSSLELGDSALYFCASSVGRQPNTGELFFGEGSRLTVL.

The table lists this clone with a few counts. This CDR3 is also generated by other DNA sequences in the sample. This chain joins TRBV18 and TRBJ1-6; 10 positions agree with TRBD1. There are 15 residues in the CDR3. Germline CDR1 KGHSH, CDR2 LQKENI. After removal of 3 bases from V and 7 bases from J, the junction contained 3 bases not matched to a gene. The CDR3: CASSPGQGDNSPLHF. The CDR3 bases are TGTGCCAGCTCACCTGGACAGGGGGACAATTCACCCCTCCACTTT.

This CDR3 is CASSYGTGSNQPQHF. DNA of the CDR3: TGTGCCAGCAGTTACGGGACAGGGTCAAATCAGCCCCAGCATTTT. The J gene is TRBJ1-5, the V gene TRBV6-5; 9 bases are a match to TRBD1. The V and J ends lost 2 bases and 4 bases, in that order; junction bases with no gene match: 3. The germline V gene encodes CDR1 MNHEY and CDR2 SVGAGI. The CDR3 consists of 15 residues.

This chain links TRBV19 with TRBJ2-1; perhaps TRBD2 as D (6 bases). Trimming removed 3 bases at V and 1 base at J, with 10 bases between. The CDR3 consists of 15 residues. Looked up from germline, CDR1 is LNHDA and CDR2 is SQIVND (reference sequence). The CDR3 reads CASSIQGGSYNEQFF. The CDR3 DNA sequence: TGTGCCAGTAGTATCCAGGGAGGTTCCTACAATGAGCAGTTCTTC. Based on the CDR3 plus reference TRBV19 and TRBJ2-1, the full variable domain is DGGITQSPKYLFRKEGQNVTLSCEQNLNHDAMYWYRQDPGQGLRLIYYSQIVNDFQKGDIAEGYSVSREKKESFPLTVTSAQKNPTAFYLCASSIQGGSYNEQFFGPGTRLTVL.

This clone has only a few counts. The J gene is TRBJ2-3, the V gene TRBV7-8; 9 bases are a match to TRBD2. J lost 3 bases, V lost 6 bases, and 7 bases had no gene match. This CDR3 has 15 amino acids. In germline, CDR1 is SGHVS, CDR2 FQNEAQ. The CDR3 sequence: CASRAGGPVTDTQYF. Here the CDR3 DNA reads TGTGCCAGCAGGGCGGGGGGGCCGGTGACAGATACGCAGTATTTT.

The chain recombines TRBV19 with TRBJ2-6, with TRBD1 identical over 8 bases. The CDR3 is 14 amino acids. Per the germline V gene, CDR1 is LNHDA and CDR2 is SQIVND (reference sequence). V gave up 9 bases and J gave up 2 bases; unmatched junction bases: 3. CDR3 sequence: CASLQGAGANVLTF. In nucleotides, the CDR3 is TGTGCCAGCCTACAGGGGGCTGGGGCCAACGTCCTGACTTTC.

The chain carries TRBV5-4 and TRBJ2-1; D is unresolved. The CDR3 has 16 residues. CDR1 and CDR2 (germline): SGHNT, YYREEE (reference sequence). V dropped 5 bases and J dropped 0 bases, with 15 bases sitting between them. The CDR3 DNA sequence: TGTGCCAGCAGACGTGACCCCCGGAGCTCCTACAATGAGCAGTTCTTC. Protein: CASRRDPRSSYNEQFF.

The rearrangement joins TRBV5-1 to TRBJ2-1, with 8 bases that match TRBD2. Per germline, CDR1 SGHRS and CDR2 YFSETQ. The V gene end was trimmed by 3 bases and the J gene end by 8 bases; junction bases not matched to a gene: 16. The length of the CDR3 is 17 residues. CDR3: CASSSDPGLVISDEQFF. The CDR3 DNA reads as TGCGCCAGCAGCTCGGATCCGGGACTAGTGATATCGGATGAGCAGTTCTTC.

The gene calls are TRBV6-5 and TRBJ1-4, with a weak D call TRBD1 (5 bases). Trimming took off 6 bases at V and 8 bases at J, with 16 bases between the two ends. The CDR3 spans 14 residues. Per the germline V gene, CDR1 is MNHEY and CDR2 is SVGAGI. CDR3 region: CASRDPGLGEKLFF. In DNA form, the CDR3 reads TGTGCCAGCAGAGACCCGGGACTCGGGGAAAAACTGTTTTTT.

This clone was detected a few times. The chain is built from TRBV30 and TRBJ1-4; tentative D call: TRBD1 (5 bases). Trimming removed 2 bases at V and 8 bases at J, with 9 bases between. This CDR3 has 12 residues. Germline CDR1 GTSNPN, CDR2 SVGIG (reference sequence). CDR3 sequence: CAWSSDREKLFF. The CDR3 DNA reads TGTGCCTGGAGTTCCGACAGAGAAAAACTGTTTTTT.

This clone was counted between two and nine times. This chain connects TRBV30 to TRBJ2-7; D might be TRBD1 (5 bases). Germline CDR1 GTSNPN, CDR2 SVGIG (reference sequence). Trimming cost V 8 bases and J 4 bases, with 12 bases left between them. CDR3 length equals 11 residues. CDR3 region: CAGWGIYEQYF. CDR3 in DNA: TGTGCCGGCTGGGGCATATACGAGCAGTACTTC.

Here the CDR3 reads CASSSAPGLGQTDTQYF. CDR3 sequence (DNA): TGTGCCAGCAGCTCCGCCCCGGGACTAGGTCAAACAGATACGCAGTATTTT. This sequence joins TRBV7-2 and TRBJ2-3; TRBD2 aligns across 8 bases. The CDR3 consists of 17 residues. V shed 4 bases, J shed 3 bases, and the junction held 12 bases outside the gene matches. Germline lookup yields CDR1 SGHTA and CDR2 FQGNSA. Filled out from reference TRBV7-2 and TRBJ2-3, the complete variable domain reads GAGVSQSPSNKVTEKGKDVELRCDPISGHTALYWYRQSLGQGLEFLIYFQGNSAPDKSGLPSDRFSAERTGGSVSTLTIQRTQQEDSAVYLCASSSAPGLGQTDTQYFGPGTRLTVL.

This clone was recorded a few times. V usage is TRBV5-6 and J usage is TRBJ2-7; D gene uncertain. The V gene's germline CDR1 is SGHDT and CDR2 YYEEEE. The CDR3 runs to 13 residues. The V and J ends lost 0 bases and 2 bases respectively, with 6 bases between them. The chain's CDR3 is CASSLGRTYEQYF. The CDR3 DNA is TGTGCCAGCAGCTTGGGCAGAACCTACGAGCAGTACTTC.

This clone was seen a handful of times. The genes are TRBV7-2 and TRBJ2-3; TRBD1 might be the D (5 bases). CDR3 length: 16 amino acids. Per germline, CDR1 SGHTA and CDR2 FQGNSA. V was trimmed by 0 bases and J by 2 bases, leaving 12 bases between them. The CDR3, as DNA: TGTGCCAGCAGCTTAGCAGCCAGGGTCTACACAGATACGCAGTATTTT. Its translation is CASSLAARVYTDTQYF.

This clone appeared a few times. The chain is built from TRBV30 and TRBJ1-4; D is uncertain. Germline V gene lookup returns CDR1 GTSNPN and CDR2 SVGIG (reference sequence). This CDR3 comprises 12 residues. Trimming took 2 bases from V and 8 from J, leaving 9 bases between them. DNA of the CDR3: TGTGCCTGGAGTACCGGGTTCGAAAAACTGTTTTTT. This sequence encodes CAWSTGFEKLFF.

The gene calls are TRBV29-1 and TRBJ2-2; D possibly corresponds to TRBD2 (5 bases). V lost 4 bases and J 3 bases, leaving 9 bases between the germline ends. The CDR3 has 13 residues. The germline gives CDR1 SQVTM, CDR2 ANQGSEA. In nucleotides, the CDR3 is TGCAGCGTTGGAGGGCAGGACACCGGGGAGCTGTTTTTT. Its translation is CSVGGQDTGELFF.

This clone was seen only a few times. This sequence joins TRBV30 and TRBJ1-2; unclear D gene. Trimming stripped 0 bases from V and 2 bases from J, with 7 bases between. Germline-derived CDR1 and CDR2 are GTSNPN and SVGIG (reference sequence). The CDR3 contains 13 residues. CDR3 protein: CAWSVSGNYGYTF. CDR3 DNA sequence: TGTGCCTGGAGTGTAAGCGGCAACTATGGCTACACCTTC.

This chain links TRBV4-1 with TRBJ2-2, with unresolved D. The CDR3 totals 14 residues. Germline CDR1 MGHRA, CDR2 YSYEKL. The ends were cut back, 0 bases at V and 9 bases at J, with 11 bases in the middle. In DNA form, the CDR3 reads TGCGCCAGCAGCCAAGAGGATCAGTCAAGGGAGCTGTTTTTT. It is translated as CASSQEDQSRELFF.

The genes are TRBV7-9 and TRBJ1-2; no definite D call. CDR1 is SEHNR, CDR2 FQNEAQ, per germline (reference sequence). Trimming took off 2 bases at V and 7 bases at J, with 8 bases between the two ends. The CDR3 loop spans 12 amino acids. CDR3 sequence: CASSLMWVGYTF. The DNA for the CDR3 is TGTGCCAGCAGCTTAATGTGGGTTGGCTACACCTTC. Combining the CDR3 with reference TRBV7-9 and TRBJ1-2 gives the whole variable domain DTGVSQNPRHKITKRGQNVTFRCDPISEHNRLYWYRQTLGQGPEFLTYFQNEAQLEKSRLLSDRFSAERPKGSFSTLEIQRTEQGDSAMYLCASSLMWVGYTFGSGTRLTVV.

V and J are TRBV19 and TRBJ2-3; D might be TRBD1 or TRBD2, each matching 6 bases. Germline CDR1 and CDR2: LNHDA and SQIVND (reference sequence). V was clipped by 6 bases and J by 1 base, with 11 bases between them. The CDR3 extends over 14 amino acids. The CDR3 spells CASREEGGTDTQYF. DNA for the CDR3: TGTGCCAGTAGAGAGGAGGGGGGCACAGATACGCAGTATTTT.